A single sample is the source of the 24 T cell receptor beta chains below, sequenced in a study of T cell clonality in common variable immunodeficiency. Findings and limits, study-wide: In common variable immunodeficiency, TCR beta chains reportedly carried fewer deletions and N-nucleotide insertions.

These TCRs' antigens remain unknown. TCRdb keeps only in-frame clones here, not all; method: immunoSEQ multiplex PCR. The sample contains around 30,000 clones, none occurring once; roughly 28% lies in the top ten. Material for sequencing was peripheral blood mononuclear cells. Receptor source: a human donor with common variable immunodeficiency.

This clone was seen repeatedly, ten times or more. The read falls 3 residues short of the CDR3 end, and the missing part is taken from the germline J gene. This chain joins TRBV11-2 and TRBJ2-1, with D hard to call. CDR1 and CDR2 (germline): SGHAT, FQNNGV. The germline V and J ends were trimmed by 5 bases and 2 bases, with 10 bases remaining between them. The CDR3 has 14 amino acids. CDR3 bases read: TGTGCCAGCAGCCAGACTGTGACCTACAATGAG. Translating it yields CASSQTVTYNE. The whole CDR3 sequence reads CASSQTVTYNEQFF.

This clone counts as medium-sized. The missing CDR3 end, 3 residues past where the read stops, is filled in from the germline J gene. The V and J genes are TRBV6-2 or TRBV6-3 and TRBJ2-3; TRBD2 matches 13 bases. Germline V gives CDR1 MNHEY, CDR2 SVGEGT. The trim removed 7 bases at V and 4 bases at J, leaving 8 bases unmatched. This CDR3 spans 16 amino acids. The covered CDR3 bases are TGTGCCAGCACCGGACTAGCGGGAGTTTCGGCAGATACG. This codes for CASTGLAGVSADT. In full, the CDR3 reads CASTGLAGVSADTQYF.

This clone was found many times. The CDR3 region is CASSPSDRGSPLHF. The part of the CDR3 DNA that was read is TGTGCCAGCTCACCTTCGGACAGGGGTTCACCC. This chain connects TRBV18 to TRBJ1-6, with TRBD1 matching 9 bases. The sequenced fragment ends 3 residues before the CDR3 boundary, so the rest is inferred from the germline J gene. The germline V gene has CDR1 KGHSH and CDR2 LQKENI. The CDR3 is made up of 14 amino acids. Trimming removed 3 bases from V and 9 bases from J; junction bases left unmatched: 3.

This clone has ten or more counts. The read ends 3 residues shy of where the CDR3 ends; the end is completed using the germline J gene. This chain connects TRBV5-4 to TRBJ1-1, with unresolved D. Germline CDR1 reads SGHNT; CDR2 reads YYREEE (reference sequence). The CDR3 extends over 13 amino acids. The V and J ends lost 0 bases and 2 bases respectively, with 5 bases between them. The CDR3 loop is CASSLDLNTEAFF. CDR3 bases read: TGTGCCAGCAGCTTGGATCTAAACACTGAA.

For this clone: Sequence at one end of the junction differs from germline and may be a read error. The CDR3 extends 3 residues past the end of the read, so its final part is completed from the germline J gene. This chain links TRBV7-9 with TRBJ2-7, with D possibly TRBD2 on 6 matching bases. The CDR3 is 12 amino acids. Germline V lookup: CDR1 SEHNR, CDR2 FQNEAQ (reference sequence). The CDR3 protein is CSSRSDYNEQYF. CDR3 DNA (partial): TGTTCCAGCAGATCGGACTATAACGAG.

This clone has more than one count but fewer than ten. The read halts 3 residues ahead of the CDR3 end, with the missing end drawn from the germline J gene. This sequence joins TRBV20-1 and TRBJ2-7; the match to TRBD2 covers 8 bases. This CDR3 is 13 amino acids long. The ends lost 2 bases at V and 6 bases at J; junction bases unmatched: 6. Germline CDR1 is DFQATT and CDR2 is SNEGSKA (reference sequence). The CDR3 bases that were read are TGCAGTGCTAGACCCCGGGGGGGTTCCGAG. It translates to CSARPRGGSE. The whole CDR3 sequence reads CSARPRGGSEQYF.

This clone was found many times. The CDR3 end falls 3 residues outside the read, so it is completed with the germline J gene. V gene TRBV19 combines with J gene TRBJ1-1, with a weak D call TRBD1 (6 bases). This CDR3 region has 14 residues. Germline CDR1 and CDR2: LNHDA and SQIVND (reference sequence). Trimming took 3 bases from V and 1 from J, leaving 9 bases between them. The CDR3 here is CASSIRDTNTEAFF. CDR3 DNA, as far as it was read: TGTGCCAGTAGTATTAGGGACACGAACACTGAA.

Ten or more counts support this clone. From the germline J gene comes the end of the CDR3, since the read stops 3 residues before it. The chain recombines TRBV10-3 with TRBJ1-1; no firm D call. Trimming cost V 0 bases and J 7 bases, with 12 bases left between them. Germline CDR1 reads ENHRY; CDR2 reads SYGVKD. The CDR3 length is 14 residues. CDR3 DNA, as far as it was read: TGTGCCATCAGTGAGTCCTCCCCAGGACTTGAA. As protein: CAISESSPGLE. In full, the CDR3 reads CAISESSPGLEAFF.

This clone appeared a few times. The read comes to an end 3 residues before the CDR3 does, leaving the germline J gene to fill in the end. The genes are TRBV7-2 and TRBJ2-5; 12 positions match TRBD2. The CDR3 totals 15 residues. The V segment lost 8 bases and the J segment 5 bases; nucleotides outside the gene matches: 9. CDR1 and CDR2 (germline): SGHTA, FQGNSA. This CDR3 reads CASVLLAGGDETQYF. Partial CDR3 DNA: TGTGCCAGCGTCCTTCTAGCGGGAGGGGACGAGACC. Full variable domain (missing parts from reference TRBV7-2 and TRBJ2-5): GAGVSQSPSNKVTEKGKDVELRCDPISGHTALYWYRQSLGQGLEFLIYFQGNSAPDKSGLPSDRFSAERTGGSVSTLTIQRTQQEDSAVYLCASVLLAGGDETQYFGPGTRLLVL.

As to this clone: The sequenced fragment ends 3 residues before the CDR3 boundary, so the rest is inferred from the germline J gene. The genes are TRBV29-1 and TRBJ2-5; weak D call: TRBD1 (6 bases). The V end lost 8 bases, the J end lost 4 bases, and 14 bases lay between the germline ends. CDR1 is SQVTM, CDR2 ANQGSEA, per germline. The CDR3 has 12 amino acids. CDR3: CSILRTVETQYF. The sequenced CDR3 bases are TGCAGCATCCTTCGGACAGTAGAGACC.

At least ten counts were recorded for this clone. Coverage ceases 3 residues before the CDR3 finishes, and the germline J gene fills in the end. J is TRBJ2-5 and V is TRBV7-2; 8 bases agree with TRBD2. The length of the CDR3 is 16 residues. The V and J ends lost 0 bases and 1 base, in that order; junction bases with no gene match: 4. CDR1 is SGHTA and CDR2 is FQGNSA in the germline V gene. The CDR3 DNA, read in part, is TGTGCCAGCAGCTTAGCCCAGCGGGAGATCCAAGAGACC. Its protein is CASSLAQREIQET. The whole CDR3 sequence is CASSLAQREIQETQYF.

The sample holds many counts of this clone. The sequenced fragment ends 3 residues before the CDR3 boundary, so the rest is inferred from the germline J gene. The chain uses TRBV30 and TRBJ2-6; a weak D match, TRBD2 (7 bases). The CDR3 runs 16 residues. CDR1 and CDR2 from the germline V gene are GTSNPN and SVGIG (reference sequence). Trimming pared 8 bases from V and 2 bases from J, leaving 19 bases between. CDR3 loop: CAGGVRGGAGANVLTF. The sequenced part of the CDR3 DNA is TGTGCCGGGGGGGTGAGGGGGGGAGCTGGGGCCAACGTC.

To note about this clone: The missing CDR3 end, 3 residues past where the read stops, is filled in from the germline J gene. V usage is TRBV23-1 and J usage is TRBJ2-3, with TRBD2 matching over 9 bases. TRBV23-1 is placed among ORFs of uncertain function. V shed 6 bases, J shed 4 bases, and the junction held 17 bases outside the gene matches. This CDR3 contains 18 residues. CDR3 DNA, as far as it was read: TGCGCCAGCAGATACACGGGCGGGAGGGCCAAGGAGGCAGATACG. It yields the protein CASRYTGGRAKEADT. The CDR3, in full, reads CASRYTGGRAKEADTQYF.

Regarding this clone: The read finishes 3 residues shy of the CDR3 end, and the germline J gene is used to complete it. V is TRBV11-2 and J is TRBJ2-3; 9 nucleotides match TRBD1. The junction had 4 bases not matched to a gene; V was cut back by 1 base and J by 5 bases. This CDR3 has 15 amino acids. The germline CDR1 and CDR2 sequences are SGHAT and FQNNGV. Partial CDR3 DNA: TGTGCCAGCAGCTTAGGGGACAGGGTGGGAGATACG. It translates to CASSLGDRVGDT. The entire CDR3 is CASSLGDRVGDTQYF.

About this clone: The read stops 3 residues short of the end of the CDR3; the missing end is completed from the germline J gene. The rearrangement links TRBV5-6 to TRBJ2-7, with TRBD1 matching 11 bases. From germline, CDR1 is SGHDT and CDR2 YYEEEE. The CDR3 has 14 residues. Trimming took 3 bases from V and 2 from J; bases not matched to a gene: 1. The CDR3 bases that were read are TGTGCCAGCAGCTGGGGACAGGGGGCCTACGAG. It translates to CASSWGQGAYE. The CDR3 in full is CASSWGQGAYEQYF.

This clone was found many times. The DNA ends 3 residues before the CDR3 does, and the rest of the CDR3 is filled in from the germline J gene. The chain joins TRBV28 to TRBJ2-3, with unresolved D. The CDR3 consists of 16 residues. Looked up from germline, CDR1 is MDHEN and CDR2 is SYDVKM. V lost 4 bases to trimming and J lost 1 base, with 15 bases between them. Partial CDR3 DNA: TGTGCCAGCAGTTCCGACGCCCCAGCGCGCACAGATACG. Encoded protein: CASSSDAPARTDT. The entire CDR3 protein reads CASSSDAPARTDTQYF. The full variable domain, in which reference TRBV28 and TRBJ2-3 provide the parts outside the CDR3, is DVKVTQSSRYLVKRTGEKVFLECVQDMDHENMFWYRQDPGLGLRLIYFSYDVKMKEKGDIPEGYSVSREKKERFSLILESASTNQTSMYLCASSSDAPARTDTQYFGPGTRLTVL.

This clone was picked up many times. The read ends 3 residues shy of where the CDR3 ends; the end is completed using the germline J gene. The genes are TRBV29-1 and TRBJ2-7; D perhaps matches TRBD1 (5 bases). The length of the CDR3 is 12 residues. V lost 4 bases and J 2 bases, leaving 9 bases between the germline ends. From germline, CDR1 is SQVTM and CDR2 ANQGSEA. The CDR3 here is CSVVQATYEQYF. Incomplete CDR3 DNA: TGCAGCGTTGTACAGGCAACCTACGAG.

Worth noting for this clone: The read terminates 3 residues ahead of where the CDR3 ends, so the germline J gene completes it. This chain uses TRBV20-1 with TRBJ1-5, with TRBD1 as a possible D gene (5 bases). Trimming left V 5 bases short and J 4 bases short, with 12 bases between. Germline V gives CDR1 DFQATT, CDR2 SNEGSKA (reference sequence). This CDR3 is built from 13 residues. The CDR3 protein is CSADDRLNQPQHF. Partial CDR3 DNA: TGCAGTGCTGACGACAGATTAAATCAGCCC.

As regards this clone: The CDR3 is cut off 3 residues early in the read; its end comes from the germline J gene. The genes are TRBV7-9 and TRBJ1-2, with 7 nucleotides matching TRBD1. V gave up 8 bases and J gave up 7 bases; unmatched junction bases: 4. In germline, CDR1 is SEHNR, CDR2 FQNEAQ (reference sequence). The CDR3 covers 11 residues. The CDR3 here is CASGQGGGYTF. Incomplete CDR3 DNA: TGTGCCAGCGGGCAGGGGGGTGGC.

This clone was seen ten or more times. Read coverage stops 3 residues before the CDR3 terminus; the germline J gene supplies the remainder. The rearrangement joins TRBV19 to TRBJ1-5; D possibly corresponds to TRBD1 (5 bases). Trimming shortened V by 1 base and J by 5 bases, and 12 bases separated the two germline ends. Germline-derived CDR1 and CDR2 are LNHDA and SQIVND (reference sequence). CDR3 length: 15 residues. The CDR3 loop is CASSIVGGEHQPQHF. CDR3 bases read: TGTGCCAGTAGTATAGTTGGGGGGGAACATCAGCCC.

Many counts were recorded for this clone. The read comes to an end 3 residues before the CDR3 does, leaving the germline J gene to fill in the end. This sequence joins TRBV18 and TRBJ1-1; TRBD1 might be the D (5 bases). This CDR3 region has 12 residues. Germline V gives CDR1 KGHSH, CDR2 LQKENI. The V end lost 8 bases, the J end lost 1 base, and 8 bases lay between the germline ends. The sequenced CDR3 bases are TGTGCCAGCACGCAGGGGAACACTGAA. It yields the protein CASTQGNTE. The complete CDR3 sequence is CASTQGNTEAFF.

This clone was seen repeatedly, ten times or more. Read data end 3 residues before the CDR3 end; the end is taken from the germline J gene. The V call is TRBV20-1, the J call TRBJ1-2, with no clear D. The V end lost 2 bases, the J end lost 4 bases, and 8 bases lay between the germline ends. Per the germline V gene, CDR1 is DFQATT and CDR2 is SNEGSKA (reference sequence). The CDR3 extends over 12 amino acids. CDR3 bases read: TGCAGTGCTAGAAACGGACTCTATGGC. The encoded protein is CSARNGLYG. The full CDR3 is CSARNGLYGYTF.

On this clone: The read ends 3 residues shy of where the CDR3 ends; the end is completed using the germline J gene. The V and J genes are TRBV7-2 and TRBJ2-7; 7 bases match TRBD1. CDR1 SGHTA and CDR2 FQGNSA come from the germline V gene. Losses at the gene ends were 5 bases for V and 1 base for J; bases not matched to a gene: 5. The CDR3 consists of 14 residues. CDR3 bases read: TGTGCCAGCAGCACCCAGGGGGTATCCTACGAG. Translation: CASSTQGVSYE. The entire CDR3 is CASSTQGVSYEQYF.

This clone was seen repeatedly, ten times or more. The chain's CDR3 is CASTSNLGLNIDEQFF. The sequenced part of the CDR3 DNA is TGTGCCAGCACCTCAAACCTCGGTCTCAATATCGATGAG. V usage is TRBV7-3 and J usage is TRBJ2-1; D call uncertain. The read halts 3 residues ahead of the CDR3 end, with the missing end drawn from the germline J gene. The V and J ends lost 7 bases and 8 bases respectively, with 24 bases between them. Germline loops: CDR1 SGHTA, CDR2 FQGTGA. The CDR3 consists of 16 residues.